Each of the 3 T cell receptor beta chains below was sequenced from the same sample in a study of T cells in Graves' hyperthyroidism and ophthalmopathy. There were TCR beta CDR3 regions amplified from RNA transcripts. HTBI primers were used for first-round RT-PCR of the TCR CDR3. TCRdb reanalysed the multiplex PCR reads using MiXCR and keeps one entry per CDR3 protein. Among about 600,000 distinct CDR3 sequences listed, more than 15% were seen once. The sequencing input was blood. These TCRs come from a woman between 40 and 50 years old with Graves' ophthalmopathy.

The chain uses TRBV7-9 and TRBJ1-1; D not resolved. The CDR3 has 16 amino acids. V shed 5 bases and J shed 11 bases, with 27 bases lying between them. Germline V CDR1 and CDR2: SEHNR, FQNEAQ (reference sequence). The CDR3 DNA sequence: TGTGCCAGCAGCACCCGGAGTCGTACCTCTCGTATGGAGGCTTTCTTT. Translation: CASSTRSRTSRMEAFF.

This rearrangement joins TRBV6-1 to TRBJ1-5; 10 positions agree with TRBD1. With V trimmed by 5 bases and J by 3 bases, 7 bases remained unmatched. CDR3 length: 16 residues. Germline lookup yields CDR1 MNHNS and CDR2 SASEGT. The CDR3: CASSNRDRGLNQPQHF. The CDR3 nucleotides read TGTGCCAGCAGTAACCGGGACAGGGGACTCAATCAGCCCCAGCATTTT.

This clonotype was seen many times. The chain links TRBV7-9 to TRBJ1-1; D remains unclear. This CDR3 has 15 amino acids. CDR1 and CDR2 (germline): SEHNR, FQNEAQ (reference sequence). Trimming removed 3 bases at V and 1 base at J, with 12 bases between. The CDR3 DNA sequence: TGTGCCAGCAGCTTCCCGCTCCTTACGAACACTGAAGCTTTCTTT. Translation: CASSFPLLTNTEAFF.